These 24 T cell receptor beta chains share one sample of origin, sequenced in a study of blood T cell repertoires in COVID-19. Generated by immunoSEQ multiplex PCR, the TCRdb table keeps only in-frame clones and is missing some. Altogether about 340,000 clones are present, around 91% being singletons, with the ten largest covering around 3.5%. Sequencing was done on a sample of peripheral blood. All receptors come from a woman under 30 who had recovered from COVID-19.

This chain links TRBV6-6 with TRBJ2-1; 7 nucleotides align to TRBD2. In germline, CDR1 is MNHNY, CDR2 SVGAGI (reference sequence). The CDR3 runs 16 residues. Trimming cost V 2 bases and J 7 bases; bases outside gene matches: 11. DNA of the CDR3: TGTGCCAGCAGTTACGGGGTCGGCGGGAGTGGAAATGAGCAGTTCTTC. As protein: CASSYGVGGSGNEQFF.

The chain carries TRBV6-5 and TRBJ2-2, with 9 bases fitting TRBD1. Germline V gene data show CDR1 as MNHEY and CDR2 as SVGAGI. The CDR3 extends over 14 amino acids. The V segment lost 6 bases and the J segment 6 bases; nucleotides outside the gene matches: 5. CDR3 region: CASRARTGAGELFF. The CDR3, as DNA: TGTGCCAGCAGGGCACGGACAGGGGCCGGGGAGCTGTTTTTT.

The genes are TRBV5-4 and TRBJ2-2; TRBD1 might be the D (5 bases). Germline V CDR1 and CDR2: SGHNT, YYREEE (reference sequence). V was clipped by 4 bases and J by 5 bases, with 18 bases between them. The CDR3 sequence is 16 residues long. CDR3 sequence: CASSPRVGARTGELFF. The DNA of the CDR3 is TGTGCCAGCAGCCCCAGGGTTGGGGCACGAACCGGGGAGCTGTTTTTT.

The chain carries TRBV29-1 and TRBJ2-7; 10 bases match TRBD2. This CDR3 has 13 amino acids. The J segment lost 7 bases and the V segment lost 6 bases, leaving 9 bases of the junction unmatched. Germline V gene lookup returns CDR1 SQVTM and CDR2 ANQGSEA. CDR3 sequence reads: CSVPGLAGEEQYV. The CDR3 region has the DNA TGCAGCGTCCCCGGGCTAGCGGGGGAAGAGCAGTACGTC.

CDR3 coding DNA: TGTGCCAGCAGCCCACCGGGTCCCAATACCGGCTACACCTTC. Protein sequence: CASSPPGPNTGYTF. The chain combines TRBV7-2 with TRBJ1-2; D unclear. V lost 5 bases and J 8 bases, leaving 18 bases between the germline ends. CDR1 SGHTA and CDR2 FQGNSA come from the germline V gene. This CDR3 is 14 amino acids long.

This clone was picked up one time. The V call is TRBV19, the J call TRBJ1-5, with 12 nucleotides matching TRBD1. CDR3 length equals 18 residues. V was clipped by 10 bases and J by 2 bases; unmatched bases: 15. Germline V gene sequence: CDR1 LNHDA, CDR2 SQIVND (reference sequence). CDR3 in amino acids: CATTRRDRGHVGNQPQHF. The CDR3 region has the DNA TGTGCCACAACGCGACGGGACAGGGGGCATGTAGGCAATCAGCCCCAGCATTTT.

This clone was observed a single time. The chain recombines TRBV7-2 with TRBJ2-1; no clear D. This CDR3 is 15 amino acids long. CDR1 and CDR2 (germline): SGHTA, FQGNSA. V was trimmed by 5 bases and J by 0 bases, leaving 11 bases between them. In nucleotides, the CDR3 is TGTGCCAGCAGCCTGACTCCTTCCTCCTACAATGAGCAGTTCTTC. Translating gives CASSLTPSSYNEQFF.

The rearrangement joins TRBV7-2 to TRBJ2-3; D is uncertain. This CDR3 region has 13 residues. From germline, CDR1 is SGHTA and CDR2 FQGNSA. V dropped 1 base and J dropped 9 bases, with 11 bases sitting between them. The CDR3 DNA is TGTGCCAGCAGCTTAGTGGAAGGAGCAACGCAGTATTTT. Protein product: CASSLVEGATQYF. The whole variable domain, filled in from reference TRBV7-2 and TRBJ2-3, reads GAGVSQSPSNKVTEKGKDVELRCDPISGHTALYWYRQSLGQGLEFLIYFQGNSAPDKSGLPSDRFSAERTGGSVSTLTIQRTQQEDSAVYLCASSLVEGATQYFGPGTRLTVL.

This chain uses TRBV19 with TRBJ2-2; possible D gene TRBD1, 6 bases. This CDR3 has 15 amino acids. Trimming left V 10 bases short and J 5 bases short, with 20 bases between. Germline V gives CDR1 LNHDA, CDR2 SQIVND (reference sequence). CDR3: CATNPGARRTGELFF. The CDR3 DNA is TGTGCCACAAATCCAGGGGCCAGGAGGACCGGGGAGCTGTTTTTT.

The chain carries TRBV11-2 and TRBJ2-2; D is possibly TRBD2 (5 bases). The CDR3 length is 16 residues. V lost 1 base and J lost 2, with 11 bases in between. Germline V lookup: CDR1 SGHAT, CDR2 FQNNGV. The CDR3 DNA reads as TGTGCCAGCAGCTTAGTAGGGAGCCCCAACACCGGGGAGCTGTTTTTT. Encoded protein: CASSLVGSPNTGELFF. Full variable domain (missing parts from reference TRBV11-2 and TRBJ2-2): EAGVAQSPRYKIIEKRQSVAFWCNPISGHATLYWYQQILGQGPKLLIQFQNNGVVDDSQLPKDRFSAERLKGVDSTLKIQPAKLEDSAVYLCASSLVGSPNTGELFFGEGSRLTVL.

This chain joins TRBV6-2 or TRBV6-3 and TRBJ1-1; D is unresolved. The CDR3 runs 14 residues. V was cut by 0 bases and J by 6 bases, with 11 bases left in between. Germline CDR1 MNHEY, CDR2 SVGEGT. The CDR3 DNA is TGTGCCAGCAGTTACTCGATTGTCCGGGCTGAAGCTTTCTTT. Translating gives CASSYSIVRAEAFF.

CDR3 residues: CASSLAAGAYEQYV. The CDR3 coding sequence is TGCGCCAGCAGCTTGGCGGCGGGAGCCTACGAGCAGTACGTC. The rearrangement uses TRBV5-1 and TRBJ2-7; 7 positions agree with TRBD2. The CDR3 has 14 amino acids. Germline trimming cut 0 bases from V and 2 bases from J; bases unmatched to any gene: 2. Germline CDR1 reads SGHRS; CDR2 reads YFSETQ.

The genes are TRBV5-5 and TRBJ1-1; a possible D gene is TRBD1 (6 bases). Trimming cost V 3 bases and J 2 bases, with 26 bases left between them. The CDR3 spans 19 residues. Germline CDR1 reads SGHKS; CDR2 reads YYEKEE (reference sequence). DNA for the CDR3: TGTGCCAGCAGCTCAAGACAGGTTGGATATCAGGGCTCCAACACTGAAGCTTTCTTT. Translated: CASSSRQVGYQGSNTEAFF.

This chain links TRBV5-5 with TRBJ1-5; 9 bases agree with TRBD1. Trimming cost V 1 base and J 6 bases; bases outside gene matches: 5. CDR1 SGHKS and CDR2 YYEKEE come from the germline V gene (reference sequence). The length of the CDR3 is 15 residues. CDR3 nucleotide sequence: TGTGCCAGCAGCTTGTGGGGACAGGGAATTCAGCCCCAGCATTTT. It encodes CASSLWGQGIQPQHF.

The chain couples TRBV30 to TRBJ2-2; no clear D. There are 14 residues in the CDR3. V lost 0 bases and J 5 bases, leaving 10 bases between the germline ends. The V gene's germline CDR1 is GTSNPN and CDR2 SVGIG (reference sequence). The CDR3 DNA is TGTGCCTGGAGTGTATTGTCCCGGACCGGGGAGCTGTTTTTT. This gives the protein CAWSVLSRTGELFF.

This clone appeared once. The chain carries TRBV3-1 (or the pseudogene TRBV3-2) and TRBJ2-1; 9 positions match TRBD2. The CDR3 runs 17 residues. V gave up 3 bases and J gave up 3 bases; unmatched junction bases: 9. Germline CDR1 reads LGHDT; CDR2 reads YNNKEL (reference sequence). The CDR3 spells CASSQWSGRRRYNEQFF. DNA of the CDR3: TGTGCCAGCAGCCAGTGGAGCGGGAGGAGGCGCTACAATGAGCAGTTCTTC.

The chain combines TRBV13 with TRBJ1-3, with D perhaps TRBD1 (5 bases). Trimming pared 1 base from V and 0 bases from J, leaving 7 bases between. CDR1 PRHDT and CDR2 FYEKMQ come from the germline V gene (reference sequence). The CDR3 is 15 amino acids. The CDR3 DNA follows: TGTGCCAGCAGCTTAGCCAGGGTCTCTGGAAACACCATATATTTT. Translated: CASSLARVSGNTIYF.

The gene calls are TRBV19 and TRBJ1-3; no definite D call. Germline values: CDR1 LNHDA, CDR2 SQIVND (reference sequence). V was shortened by 1 base and J by 4 bases, with 14 bases between the two germline ends. CDR3 length equals 16 residues. The CDR3 DNA follows: TGTGCCAGTAGTATAGGTGAAGGATCGGGAGGAAACACCATATATTTT. Translation: CASSIGEGSGGNTIYF.

The genes are TRBV3-1 (or the pseudogene TRBV3-2) and TRBJ2-1, with 11 nucleotides matching TRBD1. The CDR3 runs 15 residues. In germline, CDR1 is LGHDT, CDR2 YNNKEL (reference sequence). Trimming took 5 bases from V and 6 from J; bases not matched to a gene: 6. The CDR3 loop reads CASSTSGQGGNEQFF. The CDR3 region has the DNA TGTGCCAGCAGCACCTCGGGACAGGGGGGCAATGAGCAGTTCTTC.

This clone has only one observation. The chain uses TRBV5-1 and TRBJ2-3; 10 nucleotides match TRBD2. Trimming at V came to 0 bases and at J to 4 bases, leaving 5 bases not matched to a gene. Germline assignment: CDR1 SGHRS and CDR2 YFSETQ. The CDR3 is 16 amino acids. The CDR3 region is CASSLARSGRPDTQYF. DNA of the CDR3: TGCGCCAGCAGCTTGGCTCGTAGCGGGAGGCCAGATACGCAGTATTTT.

V and J are TRBV5-6 and TRBJ1-1; D unclear. Germline CDR1 is SGHDT and CDR2 is YYEEEE. V lost 4 bases, J lost 2 bases, and 24 bases lay in between. The CDR3 runs to 18 residues. Written as DNA, the CDR3 is TGTGCCAGCAGCCGAGAAACGAGTAGACTAGTGGCTAACACTGAAGCTTTCTTT. It encodes CASSRETSRLVANTEAFF.

This rearrangement joins TRBV7-2 to TRBJ2-3; TRBD1 agrees at 9 bases. Looked up from germline, CDR1 is SGHTA and CDR2 is FQGNSA. This CDR3 contains 13 residues. V was pared by 1 base and J by 11 bases, with 4 bases of the junction left unmatched. The CDR3 DNA reads as TGTGCCAGCAGCTTAGGGACAGGGGCCGGGCAGTATTTT. Its translation is CASSLGTGAGQYF.

This clone was seen a single time. The rearrangement joins TRBV5-1 to TRBJ2-5, with 8 bases aligning to TRBD1. Germline V gene data show CDR1 as SGHRS and CDR2 as YFSETQ. V was clipped by 2 bases and J by 6 bases; unmatched bases: 9. The CDR3 is 15 residues long. This CDR3 reads CASSLGQGARKTQYF. The DNA of the CDR3 is TGCGCCAGCAGCTTAGGGCAGGGGGCGAGAAAGACCCAGTACTTC.

This sequence joins TRBV30 and TRBJ1-1; D is unresolved. This CDR3 has 13 residues. Looked up from germline, CDR1 is GTSNPN and CDR2 is SVGIG (reference sequence). V lost 0 bases and J lost 4, with 9 bases in between. CDR3 residues: CAWSVGPGTEAFF. CDR3 in DNA: TGTGCCTGGAGTGTGGGCCCTGGCACTGAAGCTTTCTTT.